Below, 4 T cell receptor beta chains from the same sample are listed, as sequenced in a study of blood T cell repertoires in COVID-19. This table comes from immunoSEQ multiplex PCR, and its TCRdb copy is limited to in-frame clones, with some not included. The sample includes 50,000 or so clones, approximately 85% seen only once; the top ten take about 16%. The sequenced material came from peripheral blood. All receptors come from a human donor in a cohort sampled during active COVID-19.

The J gene is TRBJ2-5, the V gene TRBV4-1; 13 bases map to TRBD2. Germline CDR1 MGHRA, CDR2 YSYEKL. This CDR3 comprises 18 residues. J was trimmed by 0 bases and V by 1 base; bases with no gene match: 5. CDR3: CASSQGTSGGYYQETQYF. In DNA, the CDR3 is TGCGCCAGCAGCCAAGGGACTAGCGGGGGTTACTACCAAGAGACCCAGTACTTC.

V is TRBV6-5 and J is TRBJ2-3, with TRBD1 as a possible D gene (5 bases). Germline V gives CDR1 MNHEY, CDR2 SVGAGI. Trimming left V 6 bases short and J 0 bases short, with 13 bases between. The CDR3 is 15 amino acids. DNA for the CDR3: TGTGCCAGCAGGCAGGGTCAGTCTAGCACAGATACGCAGTATTTT. Translating gives CASRQGQSSTDTQYF.

This clone was observed once. The V and J genes are TRBV11-2 and TRBJ2-7; D call uncertain. The CDR3 covers 14 residues. Trimming shortened V by 0 bases and J by 3 bases, and 9 bases separated the two germline ends. Germline CDR1 is SGHAT and CDR2 is FQNNGV. DNA of the CDR3: TGTGCCAGCAGCTTAGATCTAACAGTCTACGAGCAGTACTTC. Amino acids: CASSLDLTVYEQYF.

V gene TRBV19 combines with J gene TRBJ1-1; weak D call: TRBD1 (6 bases). V shed 3 bases and J shed 1 base, with 9 bases lying between them. This CDR3 region has 14 residues. The germline CDR1 and CDR2 sequences are LNHDA and SQIVND (reference sequence). CDR3 nucleotide sequence: TGTGCCAGTAGTATTCAGGGGCCGAACACTGAAGCTTTCTTT. Protein product: CASSIQGPNTEAFF.